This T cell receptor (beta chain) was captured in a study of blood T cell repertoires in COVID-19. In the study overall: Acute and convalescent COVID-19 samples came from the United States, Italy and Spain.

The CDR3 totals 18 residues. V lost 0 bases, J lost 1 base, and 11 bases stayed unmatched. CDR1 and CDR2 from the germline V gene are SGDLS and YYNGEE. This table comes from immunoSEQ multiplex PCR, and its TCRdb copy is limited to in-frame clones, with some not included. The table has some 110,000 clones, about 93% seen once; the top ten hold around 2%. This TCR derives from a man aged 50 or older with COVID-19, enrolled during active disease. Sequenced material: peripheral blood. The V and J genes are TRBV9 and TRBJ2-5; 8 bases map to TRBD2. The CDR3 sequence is CASSVGVVPGLGQETQYF. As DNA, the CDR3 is TGTGCCAGCAGCGTAGGCGTCGTTCCGGGACTAGGCCAAGAGACCCAGTACTTC. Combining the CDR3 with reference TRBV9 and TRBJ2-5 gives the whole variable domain DSGVTQTPKHLITATGQRVTLRCSPRSGDLSVYWYQQSLDQGLQFLIQYYNGEERAKGNILERFSAQQFPDLHSELNLSSLELGDSALYFCASSVGVVPGLGQETQYFGPGTRLLVL.